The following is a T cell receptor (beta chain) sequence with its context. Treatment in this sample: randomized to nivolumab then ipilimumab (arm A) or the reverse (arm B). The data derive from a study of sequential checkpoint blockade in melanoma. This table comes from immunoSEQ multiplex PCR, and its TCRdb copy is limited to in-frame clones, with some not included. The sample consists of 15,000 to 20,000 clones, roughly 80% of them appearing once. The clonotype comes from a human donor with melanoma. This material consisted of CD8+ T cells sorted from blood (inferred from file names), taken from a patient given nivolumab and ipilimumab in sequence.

CDR3 DNA: TGTGCCAGTAGTCTGAGGACAGGGAAAAGCTTCGAGCAGTACTTC. It yields the protein CASSLRTGKSFEQYF. This chain joins TRBV19 and TRBJ2-7; TRBD1 agrees at 8 bases. Germline V gene lookup returns CDR1 LNHDA and CDR2 SQIVND (reference sequence). J gave up 6 bases and V 5 bases, and 12 bases lay outside the gene matches. The CDR3 runs to 15 residues.